Presented here are 2 T cell receptor beta chains from one specimen sequenced in a study of shared clonotypes between healthy human individuals. Profiled with immunoSEQ multiplex PCR; TCRdb holds only in-frame clones, not every one. Of approximately 2,300,000 clones in the sample, about nine tenths are singletons; the top ten hold 0.37%. The material sequenced was naive CD4+ T cells from PBMCs. Specified subset: CD45RA+ positively selected. The receptors come from a man between 18 and 35 years old in good health. Some clones in this sample may be carry-over from other donors' samples.

Points on this clone: In the same sample, other DNA sequences code for this CDR3. The chain joins TRBV5-1 to TRBJ1-1, with TRBD1 as a possible D gene (6 bases). This CDR3 comprises 14 residues. The germline CDR1 and CDR2 sequences are SGHRS and YFSETQ. V was trimmed by 0 bases and J by 5 bases, leaving 11 bases between them. The chain's CDR3 is CASSLDRVDTEAFF. CDR3 in DNA: TGCGCCAGCAGCTTGGACAGGGTTGATACTGAAGCTTTCTTT.

Notes on this clone: The sample carries other DNA sequences with the same CDR3. The chain is built from TRBV6-1 and TRBJ2-7, with D hard to call. CDR1 and CDR2 (germline): MNHNS, SASEGT. The CDR3 consists of 10 residues. V lost 4 bases and J 2 bases, leaving 0 bases between the germline ends. For the CDR3, the DNA is TGTGCCAGCAGTGCCTACGAGCAGTACTTC. Its translation: CASSAYEQYF.